This TCR beta chain was obtained from a study of CD8+CD57+ T cells in acquired aplastic anemia. Turning to the study itself: Each DNA sample taken from sorted CD4+ and CD8+ cells came to around 2.9 ug on average. Study-level findings and limits: Found in both controls and patients were around 29 CD8+ CDR3 sequences.

Using genomic DNA as the template, TCR beta VDJ and CDR3 profiling was carried out. TCRdb re-analysed the reads in MiXCR, keeping a single row per CDR3 protein. The data contain approximately 270,000 distinct CDR3 sequences, 50% to 70% of them seen just once; the ten biggest clones take up approximately 8%. Notes on this clonotype: No antigen is known for it.

There are 14 residues in the CDR3. In germline, CDR1 is MGHDK, CDR2 SYGVNS. V dropped 7 bases and J dropped 3 bases, with 15 bases sitting between them. The sample comprised sorted CD4+, CD8+, or CD8+CD57+ T cells (not recorded which) from PBMCs. The TCR originated in a human donor with severe aplastic anemia or a healthy control (not recorded which). The V and J genes are TRBV25-1 and TRBJ1-1, with D unresolved. CDR3: CASMTRVSDTEAFF. The CDR3 bases are TGTGCCAGCATGACGAGGGTATCGGACACTGAAGCTTTCTTT.